This TCR beta chain came from a study of blood T cells in healthy people across ages. The CDR3 runs 16 residues. Trimming removed 4 bases from V and 2 bases from J, with 12 bases in between. The V gene's germline CDR1 is SGHAT and CDR2 FQNNGV. This clonotype was seen only a few times. The antigen remains unidentified. Each donor had approximately 10 milliliters of peripheral blood drawn. Alongside a J-beta primer mix, a sample-barcoded 5' primer served in a second PCR lasting about 7 to 12 cycles. Carrying 12 random nucleotides, a template-switch adaptor labeled each individual cDNA molecule. TCRdb recomputed calls from the 5' RACE reads with MiXCR, one row per CDR3 protein. The sample lists 600,000 to 650,000 distinct CDR3 sequences; 58% were seen once. Notes on the study in general: Per million T cells, the diversity of TCR beta decreased roughly linearly as age advanced. The study found TCR beta diversity correlated strongly with naive T cell percentage.

Sequenced sample: blood. The sequence was collected from a man between 60 and 75 years old in good health. The chain uses TRBV11-2 and TRBJ2-6; D is perhaps TRBD1 (5 bases). For the CDR3, the DNA is TGTGCCAGCAGCTCAATGACAGTAACTGGGGCCAACGTCCTGACTTTC. Its translation is CASSSMTVTGANVLTF.